The T cell receptor beta chain described here comes from a study of beta chain features in type 1 diabetes. Study-wide results and limits: Among all four CD4+ subsets, Type 1 diabetes patients had TCRB CDR3s that were moderately but significantly shorter. Whether HLA type affects TCRB rearrangement stayed undetermined in the present work.

Markers CD45RO/CCR7/CD25/CD127/CD95/CD27 served to sort CD4+ naive, central memory, regulatory and stem cell-like memory cells. This clone has a handful of counts. The antigen is unknown. Isolated RNA was reverse transcribed in full, so expressed TCRB transcripts were sequenced. An average about 3.8 million reads came from naive, central memory and regulatory T cell samples. TCRdb keeps only in-frame clones here, not all; method: immunoSEQ multiplex PCR. The table lists hundreds of thousands of clones, 11% of them singletons. Germline V gene lookup returns CDR1 MNHNY and CDR2 SVGAGI (reference sequence). The V gene lost 5 bases and the J gene lost 3 bases, with 11 bases spanning the gap. The CDR3 totals 13 residues.

The V and J genes are TRBV6-6 and TRBJ2-7, with D unclear. This clonotype was sampled from a woman aged 18-29 years in good health. Sequenced: naive CD4+ T cells from blood. DNA of the CDR3: TGTGCCAGCAGTCGCCTGGGGTTCTACGAGCAGTACTTC. Amino acid sequence: CASSRLGFYEQYF.